This T cell receptor (beta chain) derives from a study of shared clonotypes between healthy human individuals. Study-level results: Sampling included only blood; tissue repertoires likely differ.

With respect to this clone: Its cognate antigen is unknown.

Samples underwent the assay at deep level. This table comes from immunoSEQ multiplex PCR, and its TCRdb copy is limited to in-frame clones, with some not included. In the table there are some 2,000,000 clones, roughly 96% of which are singletons. Specimen: naive CD4+ T cells sorted from blood. The subset: CD45RA+ positively selected. This receptor was obtained from a man aged 18 to 35 in good health.

The CDR3 is CASSLTRYAFF. Here the CDR3 DNA reads TGTGCCAGCAGTTTAACGAGGTATGCTTTCTTT. V is TRBV28 and J is TRBJ1-1, with no clear D. This CDR3 has 11 amino acids. Deletions cut 2 bases from V and 11 bases from J, with 9 bases between. Germline CDR1 and CDR2: MDHEN and SYDVKM.